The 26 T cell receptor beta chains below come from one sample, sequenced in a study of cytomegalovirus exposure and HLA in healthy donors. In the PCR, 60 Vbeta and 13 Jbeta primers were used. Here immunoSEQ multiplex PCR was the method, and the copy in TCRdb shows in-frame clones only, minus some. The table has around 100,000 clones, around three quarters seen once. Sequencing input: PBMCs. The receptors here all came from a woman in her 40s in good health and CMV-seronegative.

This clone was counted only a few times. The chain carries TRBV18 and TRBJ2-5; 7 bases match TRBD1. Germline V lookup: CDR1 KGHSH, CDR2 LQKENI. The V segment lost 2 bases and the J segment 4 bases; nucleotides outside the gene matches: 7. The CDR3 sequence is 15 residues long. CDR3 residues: CASSPTISGGETQYF. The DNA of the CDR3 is TGTGCCAGCTCACCAACCATCTCAGGGGGAGAGACCCAGTACTTC.

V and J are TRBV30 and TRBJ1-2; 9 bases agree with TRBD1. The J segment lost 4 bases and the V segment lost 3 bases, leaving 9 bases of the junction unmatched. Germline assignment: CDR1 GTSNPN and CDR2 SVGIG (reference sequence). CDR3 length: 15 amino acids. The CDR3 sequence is CAWSADRGGLYGYTF. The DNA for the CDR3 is TGTGCCTGGAGCGCGGACAGGGGAGGACTCTATGGCTACACCTTC.

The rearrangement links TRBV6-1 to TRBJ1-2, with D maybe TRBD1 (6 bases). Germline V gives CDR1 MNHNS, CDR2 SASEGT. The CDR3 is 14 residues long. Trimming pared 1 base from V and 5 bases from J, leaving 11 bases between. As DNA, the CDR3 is TGTGCCAGCAGTGAAGGGGGGCCGGTTTATGGCTACACCTTC. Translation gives CASSEGGPVYGYTF.

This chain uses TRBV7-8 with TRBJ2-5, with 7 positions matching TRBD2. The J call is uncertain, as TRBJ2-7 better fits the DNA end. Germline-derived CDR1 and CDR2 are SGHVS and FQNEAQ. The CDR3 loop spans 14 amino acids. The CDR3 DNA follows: TGTGCCAGCAGCTTCGGTGGGAGGGCCAGCGAGCAGTACTTC. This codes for CASSFGGRASEQYF.

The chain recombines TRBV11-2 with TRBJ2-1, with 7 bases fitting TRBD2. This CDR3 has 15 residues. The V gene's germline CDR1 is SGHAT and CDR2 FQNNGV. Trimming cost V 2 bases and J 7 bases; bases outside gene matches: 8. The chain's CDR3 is CASSLLGGRRNEQFF. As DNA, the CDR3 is TGTGCCAGCAGCTTATTGGGCGGGAGAAGGAATGAGCAGTTCTTC.

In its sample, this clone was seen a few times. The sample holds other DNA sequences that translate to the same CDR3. CDR3 in amino acids: CASSLAGVRNTEAFF. DNA of the CDR3: TGTGCCAGCAGCTTAGCGGGTGTTAGGAACACTGAAGCTTTCTTT. The V gene is TRBV11-2, the J gene TRBJ1-1; D unresolved. Germline V lookup: CDR1 SGHAT, CDR2 FQNNGV. This CDR3 is built from 15 residues. V shed 1 base and J shed 1 base, with 10 bases lying between them. The full variable domain, rest sourced from reference TRBV11-2 and TRBJ1-1, is EAGVAQSPRYKIIEKRQSVAFWCNPISGHATLYWYQQILGQGPKLLIQFQNNGVVDDSQLPKDRFSAERLKGVDSTLKIQPAKLEDSAVYLCASSLAGVRNTEAFFGQGTRLTVV.

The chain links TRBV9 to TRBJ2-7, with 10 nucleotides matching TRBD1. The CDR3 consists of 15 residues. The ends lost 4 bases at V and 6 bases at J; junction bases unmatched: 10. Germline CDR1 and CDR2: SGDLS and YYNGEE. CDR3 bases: TGTGCCAGCAGCCCTCGACAGGGGGCCGGCAGCGAGCAGTACTTC. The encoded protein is CASSPRQGAGSEQYF.

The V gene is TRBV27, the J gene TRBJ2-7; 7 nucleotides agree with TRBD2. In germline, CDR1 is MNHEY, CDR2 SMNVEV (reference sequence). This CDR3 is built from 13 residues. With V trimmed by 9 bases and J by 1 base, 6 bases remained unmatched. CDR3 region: CASGDGRSYEQYF. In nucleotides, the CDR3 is TGTGCCAGTGGTGACGGGAGGTCCTACGAGCAGTACTTC.

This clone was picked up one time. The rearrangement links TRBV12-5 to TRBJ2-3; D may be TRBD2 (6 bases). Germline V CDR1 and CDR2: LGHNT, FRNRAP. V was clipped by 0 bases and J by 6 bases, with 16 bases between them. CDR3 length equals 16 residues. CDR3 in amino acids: CASGLVLDGGGDTQYF. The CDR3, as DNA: TGTGCTAGTGGTTTGGTACTAGATGGTGGAGGGGATACGCAGTATTTT.

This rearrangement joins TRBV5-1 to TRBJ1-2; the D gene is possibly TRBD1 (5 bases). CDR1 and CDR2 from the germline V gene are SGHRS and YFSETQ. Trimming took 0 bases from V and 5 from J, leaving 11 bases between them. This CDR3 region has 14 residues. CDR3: CASSLDGGGYGYTF. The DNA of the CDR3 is TGCGCCAGCAGCTTGGACGGGGGTGGATATGGCTACACCTTC. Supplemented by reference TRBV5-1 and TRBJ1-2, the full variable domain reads KAGVTQTPRYLIKTRGQQVTLSCSPISGHRSVSWYQQTPGQGLQFLFEYFSETQRNKGNFPGRFSGRQFSNSRSEMNVSTLELGDSALYLCASSLDGGGYGYTFGSGTRLTVV.

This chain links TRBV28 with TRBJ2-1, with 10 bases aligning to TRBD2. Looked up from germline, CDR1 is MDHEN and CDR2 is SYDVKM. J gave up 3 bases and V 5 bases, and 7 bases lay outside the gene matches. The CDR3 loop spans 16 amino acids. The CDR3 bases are TGTGCCAGCAGTCGCTCCGGGACTAGCGTCTACAATGAGCAGTTCTTC. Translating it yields CASSRSGTSVYNEQFF.

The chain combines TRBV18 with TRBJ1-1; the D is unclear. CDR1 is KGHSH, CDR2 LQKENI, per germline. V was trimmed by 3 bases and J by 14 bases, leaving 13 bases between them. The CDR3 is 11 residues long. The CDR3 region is CASSPRSSFFF. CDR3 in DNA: TGTGCCAGCTCACCCCGTTCGAGCTTCTTCTTT.

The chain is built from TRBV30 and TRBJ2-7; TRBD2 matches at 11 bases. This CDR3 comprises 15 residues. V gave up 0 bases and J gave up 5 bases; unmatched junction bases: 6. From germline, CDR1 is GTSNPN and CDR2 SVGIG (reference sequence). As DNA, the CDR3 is TGTGCCTGGAGTGTAATACTAGCGGGAGATAACGAGCAGTACTTC. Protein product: CAWSVILAGDNEQYF.

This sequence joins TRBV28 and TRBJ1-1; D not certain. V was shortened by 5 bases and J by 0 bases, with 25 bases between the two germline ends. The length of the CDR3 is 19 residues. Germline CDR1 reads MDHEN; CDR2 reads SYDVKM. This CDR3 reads CASSQAPGPRMRVNTEAFF. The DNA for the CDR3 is TGTGCCAGCAGTCAAGCCCCCGGCCCTCGGATGAGGGTGAACACTGAAGCTTTCTTT.

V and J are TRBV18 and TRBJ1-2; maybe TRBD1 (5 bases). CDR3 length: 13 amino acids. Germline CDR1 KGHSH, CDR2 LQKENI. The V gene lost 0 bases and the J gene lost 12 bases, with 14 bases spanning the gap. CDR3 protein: CASSPPKGGADTF. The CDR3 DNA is TGTGCCAGCTCACCACCCAAAGGTGGGGCCGACACCTTC.

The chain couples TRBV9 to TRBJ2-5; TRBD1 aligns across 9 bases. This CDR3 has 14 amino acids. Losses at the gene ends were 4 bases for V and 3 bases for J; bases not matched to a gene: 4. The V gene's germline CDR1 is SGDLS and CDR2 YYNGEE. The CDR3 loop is CASSPWDREETQYF. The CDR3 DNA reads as TGTGCCAGCAGCCCATGGGACAGGGAAGAGACCCAGTACTTC.

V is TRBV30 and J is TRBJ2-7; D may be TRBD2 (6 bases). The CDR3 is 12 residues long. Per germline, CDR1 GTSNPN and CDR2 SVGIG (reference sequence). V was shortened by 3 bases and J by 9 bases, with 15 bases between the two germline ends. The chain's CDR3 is CAWRDRERAQYF. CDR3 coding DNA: TGTGCCTGGAGAGACCGGGAGAGGGCGCAGTACTTC.

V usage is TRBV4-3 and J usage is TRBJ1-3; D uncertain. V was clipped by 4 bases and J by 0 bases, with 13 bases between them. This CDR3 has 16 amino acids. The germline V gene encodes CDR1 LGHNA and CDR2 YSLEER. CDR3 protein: CASSPEVVDSGNTIYF. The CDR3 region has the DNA TGCGCCAGCAGCCCTGAGGTGGTCGACTCTGGAAACACCATATATTTT.

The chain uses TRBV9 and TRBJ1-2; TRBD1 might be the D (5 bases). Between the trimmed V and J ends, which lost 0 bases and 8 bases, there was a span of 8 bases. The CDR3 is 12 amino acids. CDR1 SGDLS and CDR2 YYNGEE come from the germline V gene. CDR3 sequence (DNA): TGTGCCAGCAGCGTAGAGGGGTACGGCTACACCTTC. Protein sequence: CASSVEGYGYTF.

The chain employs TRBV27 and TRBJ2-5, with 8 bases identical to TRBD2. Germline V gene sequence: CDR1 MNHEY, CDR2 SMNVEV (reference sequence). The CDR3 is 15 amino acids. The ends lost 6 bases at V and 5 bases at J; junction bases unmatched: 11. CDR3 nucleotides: TGTGCCAGCAGGATTTCGGGGGGGCAGGGGGAGACCCAGTACTTC. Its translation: CASRISGGQGETQYF.

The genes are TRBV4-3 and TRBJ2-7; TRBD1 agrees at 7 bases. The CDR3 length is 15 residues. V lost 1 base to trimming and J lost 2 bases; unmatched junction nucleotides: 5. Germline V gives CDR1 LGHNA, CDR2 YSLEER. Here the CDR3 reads CASSQVRTGPYEQYF. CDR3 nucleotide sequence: TGCGCCAGCAGCCAAGTCCGGACAGGCCCCTACGAGCAGTACTTC.

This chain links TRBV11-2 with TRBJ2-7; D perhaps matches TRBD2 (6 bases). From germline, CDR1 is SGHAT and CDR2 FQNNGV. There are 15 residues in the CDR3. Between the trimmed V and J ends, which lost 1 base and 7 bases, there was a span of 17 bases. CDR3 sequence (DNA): TGTGCCAGCAGCTTAGGGAGCGGGCGTACTAGGGAGCAGTACTTC. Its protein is CASSLGSGRTREQYF.

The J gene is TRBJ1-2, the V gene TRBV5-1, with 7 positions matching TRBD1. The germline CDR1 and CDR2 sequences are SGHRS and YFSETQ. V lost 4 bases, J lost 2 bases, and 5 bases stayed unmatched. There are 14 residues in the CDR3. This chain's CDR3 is CASSTTGENYGYTF. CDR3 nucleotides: TGCGCCAGCAGCACAACAGGGGAAAACTATGGCTACACCTTC.

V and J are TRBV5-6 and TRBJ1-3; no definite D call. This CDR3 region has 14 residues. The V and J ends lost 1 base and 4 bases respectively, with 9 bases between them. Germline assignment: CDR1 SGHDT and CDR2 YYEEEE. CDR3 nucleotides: TGTGCCAGCAGCTTGCGGACTAGCGGAAACACCATATATTTT. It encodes CASSLRTSGNTIYF. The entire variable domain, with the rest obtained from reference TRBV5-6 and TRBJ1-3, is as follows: DAGVTQSPTHLIKTRGQQVTLRCSPKSGHDTVSWYQQALGQGPQFIFQYYEEEERQRGNFPDRFSGHQFPNYSSELNVNALLLGDSALYLCASSLRTSGNTIYFGEGSWLTVV.

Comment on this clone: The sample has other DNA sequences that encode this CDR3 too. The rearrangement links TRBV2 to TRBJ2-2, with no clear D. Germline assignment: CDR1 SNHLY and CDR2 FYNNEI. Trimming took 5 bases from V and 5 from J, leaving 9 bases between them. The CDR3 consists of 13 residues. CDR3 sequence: CASSWSGTGELFF. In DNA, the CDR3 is TGTGCCAGCAGTTGGAGTGGGACCGGGGAGCTGTTTTTT.

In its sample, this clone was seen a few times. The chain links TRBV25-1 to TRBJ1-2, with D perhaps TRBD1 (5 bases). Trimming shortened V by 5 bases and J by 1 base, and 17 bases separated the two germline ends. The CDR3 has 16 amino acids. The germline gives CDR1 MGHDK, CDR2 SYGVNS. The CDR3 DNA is TGTGCCAGCAGTTCACCAGGGTCGGGCCTTAACTATGGCTACACCTTC. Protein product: CASSSPGSGLNYGYTF.